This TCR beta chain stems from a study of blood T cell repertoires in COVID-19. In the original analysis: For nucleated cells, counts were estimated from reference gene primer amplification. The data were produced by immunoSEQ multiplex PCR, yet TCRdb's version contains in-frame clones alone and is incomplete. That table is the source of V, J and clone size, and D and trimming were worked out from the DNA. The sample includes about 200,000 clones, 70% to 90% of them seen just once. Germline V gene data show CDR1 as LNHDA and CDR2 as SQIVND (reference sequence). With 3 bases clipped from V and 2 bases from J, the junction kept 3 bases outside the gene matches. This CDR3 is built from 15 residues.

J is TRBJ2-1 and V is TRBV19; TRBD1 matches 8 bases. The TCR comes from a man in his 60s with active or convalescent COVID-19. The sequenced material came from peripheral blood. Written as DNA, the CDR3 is TGTGCCAGTAGTATTAGGACAGGGACCTACAATGAGCAGTTCTTC. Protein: CASSIRTGTYNEQFF. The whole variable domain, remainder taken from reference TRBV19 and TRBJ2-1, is DGGITQSPKYLFRKEGQNVTLSCEQNLNHDAMYWYRQDPGQGLRLIYYSQIVNDFQKGDIAEGYSVSREKKESFPLTVTSAQKNPTAFYLCASSIRTGTYNEQFFGPGTRLTVL.